The 24 T cell receptor beta chains presented below share a single source sample, sequenced in a study of blood T cells in healthy people across ages. A J-beta primer mix and a sample-barcoded 5' primer were used in a second PCR of roughly 6 to 11 cycles. MiXCR, run by TCRdb on the 5' RACE reads, gives a single entry per CDR3 protein. This sample has hundreds of thousands of distinct CDR3 sequences, with approximately 30% found just once. Input material: blood. These receptors originate from an elderly woman in good health.

The chain has TRBV12-3 or TRBV12-4 and TRBJ2-2; D is uncertain. V was cut by 8 bases and J by 6 bases, with 13 bases left in between. This CDR3 has 13 amino acids. The CDR3 protein is CASPGSAAGELFF. The CDR3 DNA follows: TGTGCCAGCCCCGGGTCGGCGGCCGGGGAGCTGTTTTTT.

In the case of this clonotype: Compared with germline, one end of the junction differs, possibly owing to a read error. The rearrangement links TRBV12-3 or TRBV12-4 to TRBJ2-1; TRBD2 aligns across 7 bases. This CDR3 spans 12 amino acids. CDR3 in DNA: TGTGCCTGCAGGGAGGGCTACAATGAGCGGTTCTTC. Translated, it gives CACREGYNERFF.

The V call is TRBV7-6, the J call TRBJ2-4; weak D call: TRBD2 (6 bases). This CDR3 spans 15 amino acids. Germline V gene lookup returns CDR1 SGHVS and CDR2 FNYEAQ. V was pared by 4 bases and J by 13 bases, with 23 bases between. The CDR3 loop reads CASSWAGTLTGEQYF. The CDR3 DNA sequence: TGTGCCAGCAGCTGGGCCGGGACTTTAACGGGGGAGCAGTACTTC.

This chain uses TRBV20-1 with TRBJ2-7, with a weak D call TRBD1 (6 bases). The CDR3 sequence is 15 residues long. Germline-derived CDR1 and CDR2 are DFQATT and SNEGSKA (reference sequence). V lost 5 bases to trimming and J lost 2 bases, with 19 bases between them. The CDR3 DNA sequence: TGCAGTGCTCATCCCTTAGGGACAATGGCCTACGAGCAGTACTTC. It specifies CSAHPLGTMAYEQYF.

This clonotype occurred many times. The chain combines TRBV7-2 with TRBJ1-6; unclear D gene. Germline V gene lookup returns CDR1 SGHTA and CDR2 FQGNSA. Trimming took off 3 bases at V and 10 bases at J, with 19 bases between the two ends. The CDR3 has 16 residues. The CDR3 bases are TGTGCCAGCAGCTTTACTCTCGGACGGTCAGTGTCACCCCTCCACTTT. This translates into CASSFTLGRSVSPLHF.

This clonotype was recorded many times. The V gene is TRBV30, the J gene TRBJ2-7; unclear D gene. Trimming shortened V by 3 bases and J by 4 bases, and 7 bases separated the two germline ends. The germline gives CDR1 GTSNPN, CDR2 SVGIG (reference sequence). The CDR3 has 11 residues. The CDR3: CAWRSEYEQYF. In DNA form, the CDR3 reads TGTGCCTGGAGATCGGAGTACGAGCAGTACTTC. Full variable domain (outside the CDR3, taken from reference TRBV30 and TRBJ2-7): SQTIHQWPATLVQPVGSPLSLECTVEGTSNPNLYWYRQAAGRGLQLLFYSVGIGQISSEVPQNLSASRPQDRQFILSSKKLLLSDSGFYLCAWRSEYEQYFGPGTRLTVT.

This clonotype was counted at least ten times. This chain uses TRBV20-1 with TRBJ2-6; 8 bases are a match to TRBD1. This CDR3 contains 16 residues. CDR1 and CDR2 (germline): DFQATT, SNEGSKA (reference sequence). J was trimmed by 1 base and V by 6 bases; bases with no gene match: 8. As DNA, the CDR3 is TGCAGTGCGATGGACAGGGCAAAGTCTGGGGCCAACGTCCTGACTTTC. Its translation: CSAMDRAKSGANVLTF.

This clonotype was observed many times. V and J are TRBV29-1 and TRBJ2-1, with D unclear. The CDR3 length is 13 residues. Germline V gene lookup returns CDR1 SQVTM and CDR2 ANQGSEA. The V gene lost 2 bases and the J gene lost 0 bases, with 5 bases spanning the gap. CDR3 region: CSVETSSYNEQFF. The CDR3 nucleotides are TGCAGCGTTGAAACAAGCTCCTACAATGAGCAGTTCTTC.

The chain recombines TRBV27 with TRBJ2-7, with D unclear. The closer fit of TRBJ2-5 to the DNA end suggests the J call may be wrong. CDR3 length: 12 residues. Looked up from germline, CDR1 is MNHEY and CDR2 is SMNVEV (reference sequence). CDR3 sequence: CASSLLGQTQYF. The CDR3 DNA reads as TGTGCCAGCAGTTTACTCGGACAGACCCAGTACTTC.

This clonotype was seen many times. The gene calls are TRBV30 and TRBJ1-4; D is unresolved. Germline V lookup: CDR1 GTSNPN, CDR2 SVGIG (reference sequence). This CDR3 region has 13 residues. Between the trimmed V and J ends, which lost 2 bases and 8 bases, there was a span of 12 bases. The CDR3 nucleotides are TGTGCCTGGAGTAAACACAAAGGGGAAAAACTGTTTTTT. It specifies CAWSKHKGEKLFF.

In the case of this clonotype: Being one base from a much bigger clone, this may be a read error. Since the CDR3 does not end with the conserved phenylalanine or tryptophan, this likely comes from a read error. The gene calls are TRBV4-2 and TRBJ2-1; either TRBD1 or TRBD2 may fit D (6 bases each). There are 15 residues in the CDR3. V gave up 5 bases and J gave up 0 bases, with 11 bases separating them. Germline V lookup: CDR1 LGHNA, CDR2 YNFKEQ. Here the CDR3 reads CASSAGGSSYNEQFC. DNA of the CDR3: TGTGCCAGCAGCGCCGGGGGCAGCTCCTACAATGAGCAGTTCTGC.

This clonotype was counted at least ten times. The chain uses TRBV5-4 and TRBJ2-1; 9 bases agree with TRBD2. Losses at the gene ends were 4 bases for V and 8 bases for J; bases not matched to a gene: 4. CDR1 is SGHNT, CDR2 YYREEE, per germline (reference sequence). The length of the CDR3 is 13 residues. The CDR3 nucleotides are TGTGCCAGCAGCAACAGACTAGCGGATGAGCAGTTCTTC. It specifies CASSNRLADEQFF.

J is TRBJ2-2 and V is TRBV5-1; 13 bases line up with TRBD2. The J segment lost 4 bases and the V segment lost 0 bases, leaving 15 bases of the junction unmatched. Germline V gene data show CDR1 as SGHRS and CDR2 as YFSETQ. The CDR3 extends over 21 amino acids. The CDR3, as DNA: TGCGCCAGCAGCTTGGCCGTAAGGACAAGGACTAGCGGGGGAAGCACCGGGGAGCTGTTTTTT. It encodes CASSLAVRTRTSGGSTGELFF.

A note on this clonotype: At one of its ends the junction is not consistent with the germline gene, which may arise from a read error. The J gene is TRBJ2-7, the V gene TRBV6-1, with 7 bases fitting TRBD1. The CDR3 has 14 residues. Germline assignment: CDR1 MNHNS and CDR2 SASEGT. Here the CDR3 reads CAGRESGQSYEQYF. The CDR3 nucleotides read TGTGCCGGCAGAGAGTCGGGACAGAGCTACGAGCAGTACTTC.

With regard to this clonotype: This may come from a read error, since a much larger clone is one base off. The chain combines TRBV10-3 with TRBJ1-5; D possibly corresponds to TRBD1 (6 bases). Germline CDR1 is ENHRY and CDR2 is SYGVKD. The length of the CDR3 is 17 residues. Trimming stripped 2 bases from V and 7 bases from J, with 21 bases between. CDR3 residues: CAISELGRGAGDQPQHF. The CDR3 DNA sequence: TGTGCCATCAGTGAGCTCGGACGAGGAGCAGGGGACCAGCCCCAGCATTTT.

Notes on this clonotype: A much larger clone sits a single nucleotide away, making a read error possible. V is TRBV7-3 and J is TRBJ2-5; D uncertain. Matching the DNA end better, TRBJ2-7 makes the J call doubtful. The CDR3 loop spans 13 amino acids. From germline, CDR1 is SGHTA and CDR2 FQGTGA. CDR3 sequence: CASSLTGLSEQYF. In DNA form, the CDR3 reads TGTGCCAGCAGCTTAACGGGTCTTAGCGAGCAGTACTTC.

With regard to this clonotype: This could be a read error, since a much larger clone is one nucleotide away. The rearrangement joins TRBV29-1 to TRBJ2-5, with 7 bases lining up with TRBD1. CDR3 length: 14 residues. The germline V gene encodes CDR1 SQVTM and CDR2 ANQGSEA. Unmatched junction bases numbered 12, after V lost 6 bases and J lost 5 bases. CDR3 protein: CSVRPRGGWETQYF. The DNA for the CDR3 is TGCAGCGTGAGACCGAGAGGGGGCTGGGAGACCCAGTACTTC.

This chain joins TRBV20-1 and TRBJ2-7, with 8 bases matching TRBD1. The CDR3 extends over 12 amino acids. J gave up 7 bases and V 6 bases, and 8 bases lay outside the gene matches. From germline, CDR1 is DFQATT and CDR2 SNEGSKA (reference sequence). CDR3 region: CSAEDRAHEQYF. CDR3 sequence (DNA): TGCAGTGCAGAGGACAGGGCCCATGAGCAGTACTTC.

This clonotype was picked up a small number of times. This chain joins TRBV7-9 and TRBJ2-5, with 7 bases fitting TRBD2. The CDR3 has 16 amino acids. After removal of 5 bases from V and 11 bases from J, the junction contained 20 bases not matched to a gene. The V gene's germline CDR1 is SEHNR and CDR2 FQNEAQ (reference sequence). This CDR3 reads CASSLDTQRGGNEQYF. CDR3 bases: TGTGCCAGCAGCCTCGATACTCAGCGGGGAGGCAATGAGCAGTACTTC. The entire variable domain, with the rest obtained from reference TRBV7-9 and TRBJ2-5, is as follows: DTGVSQNPRHKITKRGQNVTFRCDPISEHNRLYWYRQTLGQGPEFLTYFQNEAQLEKSRLLSDRFSAERPKGSFSTLEIQRTEQGDSAMYLCASSLDTQRGGNEQYFGPGTRLLVL.

The chain couples TRBV10-3 to TRBJ2-7, with TRBD1 identical over 9 bases. Germline V lookup: CDR1 ENHRY, CDR2 SYGVKD. V dropped 6 bases and J dropped 2; count of bases not matched to a gene: 5. The CDR3 contains 14 residues. In DNA form, the CDR3 reads TGTGCCATCAGATCCGGGACAGGGCCCTACGAGCAGTACTTC. Translation gives CAIRSGTGPYEQYF.

This clonotype was detected a few times. A much larger clone is a single base away; this may be a read error. V and J are TRBV5-1 and TRBJ2-7; 10 bases fit TRBD2. V lost 1 base to trimming and J lost 9 bases; unmatched junction nucleotides: 10. The length of the CDR3 is 15 residues. The germline gives CDR1 SGHRS, CDR2 YFSETQ. The CDR3 loop reads CASSLKRGGPDGQYF. The DNA of the CDR3 is TGCGCCAGCAGCTTGAAGCGGGGGGGCCCCGACGGGCAGTACTTC.

This clonotype was observed at least ten times. The chain links TRBV15 to TRBJ2-5; either TRBD1 or TRBD2 may supply D (5 bases each). V lost 5 bases, J lost 8 bases, and 18 bases lay in between. CDR1 LNHNV and CDR2 YYDKDF come from the germline V gene (reference sequence). The CDR3 loop spans 14 amino acids. The CDR3 nucleotides are TGTGCCACCAGCCCTAATATGGGGGAAGGAACCCAGTACTTC. Translation: CATSPNMGEGTQYF.

The chain employs TRBV6-1 and TRBJ2-3; D remains ambiguous. Trimming removed 1 base from V and 3 bases from J, with 11 bases in between. Germline V gives CDR1 MNHNS, CDR2 SASEGT. This CDR3 contains 15 residues. CDR3 nucleotides: TGTGCCAGCAGTGAAGTGGGCTTTTGGACAGATACGCAGTATTTT. It is translated as CASSEVGFWTDTQYF.

The V call is TRBV5-1, the J call TRBJ2-1; D possibly uses TRBD1 or TRBD2 (6 bases each). Germline values: CDR1 SGHRS, CDR2 YFSETQ. V gave up 7 bases and J gave up 2 bases, with 10 bases separating them. CDR3 length equals 13 residues. In DNA form, the CDR3 reads TGCGCCAGCCTAGGGGGGACCTACAATGAGCAGTTCTTC. Its translation: CASLGGTYNEQFF.